The 5 T cell receptor beta chains listed next were all sequenced from one sample in a study of cytomegalovirus exposure and HLA in healthy donors. 60 Vbeta and 13 Jbeta primers were used in PCR. Profiling relied on immunoSEQ multiplex PCR, and the TCRdb table lists in-frame clones only, not all of them. This sample carries 150,000 or so clones, 80% of them seen once, and the ten largest clones take approximately 6.8%. The material sequenced was PBMCs. These receptors were obtained from a male donor in good health and CMV-seropositive.

This clone showed up just a few times. The chain recombines TRBV28 with TRBJ2-1, with TRBD2 identical over 7 bases. Germline values: CDR1 MDHEN, CDR2 SYDVKM. The CDR3 covers 15 residues. V lost 2 bases, J lost 6 bases, and 7 bases stayed unmatched. For the CDR3, the DNA is TGTGCCAGCAGTTTAGGTGGGAGGGCCTTCAATGAGCAGTTCTTC. It encodes CASSLGGRAFNEQFF.

This sequence joins TRBV18 and TRBJ2-1, with D hard to call. CDR3 length equals 12 residues. The germline CDR1 and CDR2 sequences are KGHSH and LQKENI. The ends were cut back, 0 bases at V and 5 bases at J, with 2 bases in the middle. CDR3 coding DNA: TGTGCCAGCTCACCACCCAACAATGAGCAGTTCTTC. Translated, it gives CASSPPNNEQFF. The variable domain in full, completed from reference TRBV18 and TRBJ2-1, reads NAGVMQNPRHLVRRRGQEARLRCSPMKGHSHVYWYRQLPEEGLKFMVYLQKENIIDESGMPKERFSAEFPKEGPSILRIQQVVRGDSAAYFCASSPPNNEQFFGPGTRLTVL.

The chain recombines TRBV19 with TRBJ2-7, with unresolved D. V was clipped by 5 bases and J by 0 bases, with 14 bases between them. The CDR3 covers 15 residues. Germline V CDR1 and CDR2: LNHDA, SQIVND (reference sequence). DNA for the CDR3: TGTGCCAGTAGTCCCGCAGGCGAGAGCTCCTACGAGCAGTACTTC. Residues: CASSPAGESSYEQYF.

The V and J genes are TRBV4-3 and TRBJ1-2, with TRBD1 identical over 8 bases. V was clipped by 1 base and J by 6 bases; unmatched bases: 10. This CDR3 comprises 16 residues. Germline CDR1 LGHNA, CDR2 YSLEER. Here the CDR3 reads CASSQGSQDRADGYTF. The CDR3, as DNA: TGCGCCAGCAGCCAAGGGTCACAGGACAGGGCAGATGGCTACACCTTC.

This clone has only a few counts. The chain carries TRBV11-3 and TRBJ2-2; D is perhaps TRBD2 (5 bases). With 0 bases removed from V and 5 bases from J, the gap between germline ends came to 7 bases. CDR1 and CDR2 (germline): SGHNT, YENEEA. The CDR3 consists of 14 residues. CDR3 in amino acids: CASSLDEGTGELFF. The CDR3, as DNA: TGTGCCAGCAGCTTAGATGAGGGAACCGGGGAGCTGTTTTTT.